These 14 T cell receptor beta chains share one sample of origin, sequenced in a study of shared T cell receptors in the human thymus listed by TCRdb under 2021. Libraries were prepared through the immunoSEQ multiplex PCR assay. Drawn from immuneACCESS, this table holds only the in-frame rearrangements with V and J called that TCRdb kept. Clones are partly lost; checked studies trace under half to an unresolved V gene and leave the rest unexplained. The sample table shows under 700,000 clones, and around 78% are seen once. 0.013% of the sample comes from the top ten. A further study also used this sample, focusing on human thymus T cells.

Sequencing was carried out using thymocytes. These receptors came from a boy younger than two with a congenital heart defect. Donor details come from another sample of the same person, matched by shared clones.

The gene calls are TRBV4-1 and TRBJ2-1; D possibly corresponds to TRBD1 (6 bases). Germline CDR1 and CDR2: MGHRA and YSYEKL. The CDR3 totals 16 residues. V lost 0 bases, J lost 5 bases, and 14 bases lay in between. CDR3: CASSQDASRGDNEQFF. DNA for the CDR3: TGCGCCAGCAGCCAAGATGCTAGCAGGGGAGACAATGAGCAGTTCTTC.

The chain combines TRBV6-5 with TRBJ2-3; maybe TRBD1 (6 bases). Germline V gene lookup returns CDR1 MNHEY and CDR2 SVGAGI. Trimming shortened V by 6 bases and J by 4 bases, and 17 bases separated the two germline ends. This CDR3 has 15 amino acids. The CDR3 protein is CASSRGRTFPDTQYF. CDR3 sequence (DNA): TGTGCCAGCAGCAGGGGCAGGACCTTCCCAGATACGCAGTATTTT.

This chain links TRBV6-6 with TRBJ2-1, with TRBD1 matching over 7 bases. After removal of 6 bases from V and 3 bases from J, the junction contained 2 bases not matched to a gene. CDR3 length equals 13 residues. The germline gives CDR1 MNHNY, CDR2 SVGAGI (reference sequence). CDR3 loop: CASRGQNYNEQFF. CDR3 sequence (DNA): TGTGCCAGCAGGGGACAGAACTACAATGAGCAGTTCTTC.

The chain couples TRBV4-1 to TRBJ1-3; 7 nucleotides agree with TRBD1. Trimming took 4 bases from V and 1 from J; bases not matched to a gene: 7. This CDR3 spans 16 amino acids. Germline assignment: CDR1 MGHRA and CDR2 YSYEKL. The CDR3 DNA reads as TGCGCCAGCAGCCGACCTCAGGGGGGTTCTGGAAACACCATATATTTT. This sequence encodes CASSRPQGGSGNTIYF.

V and J are TRBV6-5 and TRBJ2-7; no clear D gene. CDR3 length: 15 amino acids. Germline V gene data show CDR1 as MNHEY and CDR2 as SVGAGI. Trimming pared 0 bases from V and 4 bases from J, leaving 13 bases between. Here the CDR3 DNA reads TGTGCCAGCAGTTACTCGACCCCGGCAGGATACGAGCAGTACTTC. This translates into CASSYSTPAGYEQYF.

This clone has only a few counts. This chain connects TRBV13 to TRBJ2-5; 10 nucleotides match TRBD2. Germline CDR1 PRHDT, CDR2 FYEKMQ (reference sequence). This CDR3 is 15 amino acids long. The J segment lost 4 bases and the V segment lost 6 bases, leaving 8 bases of the junction unmatched. CDR3 region: CASSPVAGGGETQYF. CDR3 DNA sequence: TGTGCCAGCAGTCCCGTAGCGGGAGGAGGAGAGACCCAGTACTTC.

This clone was found a few times. The genes are TRBV28 and TRBJ2-7, with D perhaps matching TRBD2 (7 bases). The germline CDR1 and CDR2 sequences are MDHEN and SYDVKM. The CDR3 has 14 residues. The germline V and J ends were trimmed by 5 bases and 12 bases, with 23 bases remaining between them. The CDR3 loop reads CASSLQSPRGAPYF. In DNA form, the CDR3 reads TGTGCCAGCAGTCTCCAGTCTCCCCGGGGGGCCCCGTACTTC.

The V gene is TRBV10-3, the J gene TRBJ2-5, with TRBD2 matching over 9 bases. Germline-derived CDR1 and CDR2 are ENHRY and SYGVKD. The junction had 5 bases not matched to a gene; V was cut back by 10 bases and J by 5 bases. This CDR3 is 12 amino acids long. The CDR3 region is CATRGGAETQYF. In DNA, the CDR3 is TGTGCCACCCGCGGGGGGGCCGAGACCCAGTACTTC.

The chain combines TRBV6-4 with TRBJ2-5, with D perhaps matching TRBD2 (5 bases). The CDR3 contains 13 residues. Trimming took off 8 bases at V and 5 bases at J, with 15 bases between the two ends. CDR1 is MRHNA, CDR2 SNTAGT, per germline. Written as DNA, the CDR3 is TGTGCCAGCGCCCCTCGGGAAGGGGAGACCCAGTACTTC. The encoded protein is CASAPREGETQYF.

DNA for the CDR3: TGTGCCTGGAGCCTGAGTCCCGAGTCGGGGATCGAAAAACTGTTTTTT. Its translation is CAWSLSPESGIEKLFF. The gene calls are TRBV30 and TRBJ1-4; D call uncertain. The CDR3 is made up of 16 amino acids. Germline V gene data show CDR1 as GTSNPN and CDR2 as SVGIG (reference sequence). Trimming took 3 bases from V and 8 from J, leaving 22 bases between them.

This chain links TRBV1 with TRBJ2-7; the D call TRBD1 from the table was never checked on the DNA. TRBV1 is marked as a pseudogene. The CDR3 is 17 amino acids. The DNA for the CDR3 is TGCACCAGCAGCCAAGATTACCGGGACAGCAGCTCCTACGAGCAGTACTTC. Translation: CTSSQDYRDSSSYEQYF.

CDR3 in amino acids: CASSPGLANSYEQYF. The CDR3 bases are TGTGCCAGCAGCCCAGGACTAGCTAACTCCTACGAGCAGTACTTC. The rearrangement uses TRBV4-2 and TRBJ2-7; 8 bases are shared with TRBD2. Germline V CDR1 and CDR2: LGHNA, YNFKEQ. Trimming at V came to 4 bases and at J to 0 bases, leaving 5 bases not matched to a gene. This CDR3 comprises 15 residues.

This clone appeared a few times. The V and J genes are TRBV29-1 and TRBJ1-3; 8 bases map to TRBD1. There are 14 residues in the CDR3. Per germline, CDR1 SQVTM and CDR2 ANQGSEA. After removal of 6 bases from V and 3 bases from J, the junction contained 7 bases not matched to a gene. CDR3 coding DNA: TGCAGCGTCACCAGACAGGGGTTTGGAAACACCATATATTTT. Protein: CSVTRQGFGNTIYF.

This clone was seen just once. The J gene is TRBJ1-3, the V gene TRBV5-8; TRBD1 agrees at 8 bases. Trimming at V came to 8 bases and at J to 6 bases, leaving 10 bases not matched to a gene. Germline-derived CDR1 and CDR2 are SGHTS and YDEGEE. The CDR3 runs to 14 residues. This chain's CDR3 is CASLPEQGENTIYF. The CDR3 DNA sequence: TGTGCCAGTTTGCCTGAACAGGGGGAAAACACCATATATTTT. The full variable domain, with the rest looked up from reference TRBV5-8 and TRBJ1-3, is EAGVTQSPTHLIKTRGQQATLRCSPISGHTSVYWYQQALGLGLQFLLWYDEGEERNRGNFPPRFSGRQFPNYSSELNVNALELEDSALYLCASLPEQGENTIYFGEGSWLTVV.